This TCR beta chain was observed in a study of OX40 agonist ivuxolimab in advanced cancers. Looking at the study overall: Patients were 65% to 85% male with ages roughly 20 to 85, mean about 54. Study results and limitations: The antigen specificity of the peripheral T cells (those that were expanded) was not determined. The study found among the lowest clonal expansion in partial responders at 0.1-3.0 mg/kg.

Comment on this clone: Its antigen is currently unknown.

Per germline, CDR1 KGHSH and CDR2 LQKENI. V was cut by 1 base and J by 6 bases, with 17 bases left in between. The CDR3 consists of 16 residues. The data were produced by immunoSEQ multiplex PCR, yet TCRdb's version contains in-frame clones alone and is incomplete. The sample has tens of thousands of clones; 79% are singletons. The chain employs TRBV18 and TRBJ2-3; no definite D call. The source is an adult with an advanced solid tumor such as melanoma, head and neck, liver or kidney cancer. The sample here was CD4+ or CD8+ T cells sorted from blood, taken in a trial of the OX40 agonist ivuxolimab. The CDR3 coding sequence is TGTGCCAGCTCACCACAAAAACTCACCTCGAGGGATACGCAGTATTTT. Protein: CASSPQKLTSRDTQYF.